The TCR beta chain under discussion was sequenced for a study of OX40 agonist ivuxolimab in advanced cancers. Data came from immunoSEQ multiplex PCR; TCRdb stores just in-frame clones and leaves some out. The sample has over 100,000 clones; 85% to 95% are singletons. V lost 10 bases, J lost 7 bases, and 13 bases stayed unmatched. CDR1 and CDR2 (germline): MNHNY, SVGAGI (reference sequence). The CDR3 is 15 residues long. Sequencing was performed on CD4+ or CD8+ T cells sorted from blood, taken in a trial of the OX40 agonist ivuxolimab. The source of this sequence is an adult with an advanced solid tumor such as melanoma, head and neck, liver or kidney cancer. The J gene is TRBJ2-1, the V gene TRBV6-6; 10 bases match TRBD2. In DNA form, the CDR3 reads TGTGCCACCGTAGCGGGAGGTTACCGAGGGAATGAGCAGTTCTTC. It encodes CATVAGGYRGNEQFF.